Presented here are 3 T cell receptor beta chains from one specimen sequenced in a study of blood T cells in healthy people across ages. A second PCR, run for about 7 to 11 cycles, used a sample-barcoded 5' primer plus a J-beta primer mix. Each CDR3 protein is one row after TCRdb ran MiXCR on the 5' RACE reads. Here the sample spans about 830,000 distinct CDR3 sequences, 58% being singletons. Sample: blood. The origin of the receptors is a man aged 25 to 45 in good health.

The V gene is TRBV9, the J gene TRBJ2-3, with D hard to call. Germline V gene data show CDR1 as SGDLS and CDR2 as YYNGEE. Trimming left V 0 bases short and J 4 bases short, with 12 bases between. The CDR3 totals 15 residues. CDR3 in amino acids: CASSVELVYADTQYF. The CDR3 nucleotides are TGTGCCAGCAGCGTAGAGCTAGTTTACGCAGATACGCAGTATTTT.

The chain recombines TRBV21-1 with TRBJ2-5; the table calls TRBD1, which could not be checked here. TRBV21-1 is a documented pseudogene. CDR3 size: 15 residues. The CDR3 spells CASGGQLLDQETQYF. The DNA for the CDR3 is TGTGCCAGCGGGGGACAGCTCCTCGATCAAGAGACCCAGTACTTC.

The V and J genes are TRBV20-1 and TRBJ2-3, with 8 nucleotides matching TRBD2. Germline assignment: CDR1 DFQATT and CDR2 SNEGSKA (reference sequence). This CDR3 is built from 14 residues. With 1 base clipped from V and 5 bases from J, the junction kept 5 bases outside the gene matches. The CDR3 reads CSARVVAGIDTQYF. The CDR3 DNA is TGCAGTGCTAGAGTAGTAGCGGGAATAGATACGCAGTATTTT.